These 30 T cell receptor beta chains were sequenced from one sample in a study of beta chain features in type 1 diabetes. Findings and limits, study-wide: Within each of all four CD4+ subsets, Type 1 diabetes patients had TCRB CDR3s that were moderately but significantly shorter.

Their cognate antigens are unknown. Isolated RNA was reverse transcribed in full, so expressed TCRB transcripts were sequenced. Produced via immunoSEQ multiplex PCR; TCRdb's table is partial and in-frame only. The sample holds 150,000 to 200,000 clones, less than 9.5% seen once. Sequencing input: central memory CD4+ T cells from blood. These receptors originate from a woman aged 40 to 50 with type 1 diabetes.

This clone came up many times. The chain carries TRBV5-6 and TRBJ2-7; 8 bases are shared with TRBD2. The V gene's germline CDR1 is SGHDT and CDR2 YYEEEE. This CDR3 is 14 amino acids long. J lost 2 bases, V lost 1 base, and 2 bases had no gene match. CDR3 amino acids: CASSLPSGPYEQYF. DNA of the CDR3: TGTGCCAGCAGCTTGCCTAGCGGGCCCTACGAGCAGTACTTC. The entire variable domain, with the rest obtained from reference TRBV5-6 and TRBJ2-7, is as follows: DAGVTQSPTHLIKTRGQQVTLRCSPKSGHDTVSWYQQALGQGPQFIFQYYEEEERQRGNFPDRFSGHQFPNYSSELNVNALLLGDSALYLCASSLPSGPYEQYFGPGTRLTVT.

This clone was observed a handful of times. The gene calls are TRBV6-5 and TRBJ1-2, with unresolved D. Germline assignment: CDR1 MNHEY and CDR2 SVGAGI. Trimming shortened V by 6 bases and J by 5 bases, and 10 bases separated the two germline ends. The CDR3 length is 12 residues. CDR3: CASRRQEYGYTF. The CDR3 region has the DNA TGTGCCAGCAGGCGCCAGGAATATGGCTACACCTTC.

The gene calls are TRBV5-1 and TRBJ2-1; TRBD1 matches 11 bases. The CDR3 has 17 amino acids. Germline V gene data show CDR1 as SGHRS and CDR2 as YFSETQ. V shed 0 bases, J shed 4 bases, and the junction held 6 bases outside the gene matches. CDR3 in amino acids: CASSLGTGGAVYNEQFF. In nucleotides, the CDR3 is TGCGCCAGCAGCTTGGGGACAGGGGGCGCCGTATACAATGAGCAGTTCTTC.

In this sample, this clone turned up a few times. The rearrangement joins TRBV28 to TRBJ1-5, with D maybe TRBD1 (5 bases). The CDR3 has 14 residues. Germline V gene lookup returns CDR1 MDHEN and CDR2 SYDVKM. The ends were cut back, 5 bases at V and 3 bases at J, with 11 bases in the middle. DNA for the CDR3: TGTGCCAGCAGTCGGGTAGGGGTCAATCAGCCCCAGCATTTT. This sequence encodes CASSRVGVNQPQHF.

Only a few counts were recorded for this clone. The gene calls are TRBV5-1 and TRBJ1-5, with D possibly TRBD1 on 6 matching bases. V was shortened by 2 bases and J by 7 bases, with 13 bases between the two germline ends. The CDR3 contains 14 residues. From germline, CDR1 is SGHRS and CDR2 YFSETQ. The CDR3 sequence: CASSFQGMGQPQHF. Written as DNA, the CDR3 is TGCGCCAGCAGCTTTCAGGGGATGGGGCAGCCCCAGCATTTT.

This clone was observed a few times. The chain carries TRBV7-7 and TRBJ2-1; 10 positions match TRBD2. Trimming at V came to 2 bases and at J to 9 bases, leaving 4 bases not matched to a gene. Germline V lookup: CDR1 SSHAT, CDR2 FNYEAQ (reference sequence). The CDR3 covers 14 residues. CDR3 coding DNA: TGTGCCAGCAGCTTACTAGCGGGAGATAGTGAGCAGTTCTTC. Translated, it gives CASSLLAGDSEQFF.

CDR3 sequence (DNA): TGTGCCACAACTCGGGACAGTCAAGAGACCCAGTACTTC. This gives the protein CATTRDSQETQYF. The rearrangement joins TRBV2 to TRBJ2-5; 7 nucleotides line up with TRBD1. From germline, CDR1 is SNHLY and CDR2 FYNNEI. The length of the CDR3 is 13 residues. The junction had 7 bases not matched to a gene; V was cut back by 10 bases and J by 2 bases. Combining the CDR3 with reference TRBV2 and TRBJ2-5 gives the whole variable domain EPEVTQTPSHQVTQMGQEVILRCVPISNHLYFYWYRQILGQKVEFLVSFYNNEISEKSEIFDDQFSVERPDGSNFTLKIRSTKLEDSAMYFCATTRDSQETQYFGPGTRLLVL.

This clone was recorded once. This chain connects TRBV7-9 to TRBJ2-1, with a possible D match to TRBD1 (5 bases). Between the trimmed V and J ends, which lost 10 bases and 1 base, there was a span of 20 bases. The germline V gene encodes CDR1 SEHNR and CDR2 FQNEAQ (reference sequence). The CDR3 spans 16 residues. CDR3 DNA: TGTGCCACCGCCTTTGTAGGGGCTATTTCCTACAATGAGCAGTTCTTC. Protein product: CATAFVGAISYNEQFF. The entire variable domain, with the rest obtained from reference TRBV7-9 and TRBJ2-1, is as follows: DTGVSQNPRHKITKRGQNVTFRCDPISEHNRLYWYRQTLGQGPEFLTYFQNEAQLEKSRLLSDRFSAERPKGSFSTLEIQRTEQGDSAMYLCATAFVGAISYNEQFFGPGTRLTVL.

J is TRBJ2-2 and V is TRBV7-2; the D gene is possibly TRBD2 (5 bases). The CDR3 is 14 amino acids. Germline V gene lookup returns CDR1 SGHTA and CDR2 FQGNSA. Trimming stripped 5 bases from V and 2 bases from J, with 9 bases between. CDR3 protein: CASSGGFNTGELFF. CDR3 DNA: TGTGCCAGCAGCGGCGGGTTTAACACCGGGGAGCTGTTTTTT.

This clone showed up just a few times. The chain employs TRBV7-3 and TRBJ2-2; 9 bases align to TRBD1. With 3 bases clipped from V and 7 bases from J, the junction kept 3 bases outside the gene matches. Germline CDR1 reads SGHTA; CDR2 reads FQGTGA. The CDR3 totals 14 residues. The CDR3 DNA reads as TGTGCCAGCAGCTTCGGGACAGGGCGCGGGGAGCTGTTTTTT. Amino acid sequence: CASSFGTGRGELFF.

As to this clone: The germline gene is not matched at one end of the junction; a read error may be the cause. For the CDR3, the DNA is TGTGCTAGCAGCTTTGACTTCGCCGGAGAGCAGTTCTTC. It translates to CASSFDFAGEQFF. This chain uses TRBV7-7 with TRBJ2-1, with unresolved D. Germline loops: CDR1 SSHAT, CDR2 FNYEAQ (reference sequence). The CDR3 has 13 residues.

The chain is built from TRBV6-1 and TRBJ1-6, with 10 bases identical to TRBD1. Germline CDR1 reads MNHNS; CDR2 reads SASEGT. This CDR3 contains 12 residues. J gave up 14 bases and V 8 bases, and 6 bases lay outside the gene matches. The CDR3 sequence is CASWTGGETLHF. The CDR3 DNA reads TGTGCCAGCTGGACAGGGGGTGAGACCCTCCACTTT.

A few counts support this clone. The chain carries TRBV9 and TRBJ1-2; no clear D. The CDR3 runs to 11 residues. Germline CDR1 reads SGDLS; CDR2 reads YYNGEE. V was pared by 0 bases and J by 7 bases, with 4 bases between. In DNA form, the CDR3 reads TGTGCCAGCAGCGTAGGAGGTGGCTACACCTTC. It codes for CASSVGGGYTF. The whole variable domain, remainder taken from reference TRBV9 and TRBJ1-2, is DSGVTQTPKHLITATGQRVTLRCSPRSGDLSVYWYQQSLDQGLQFLIQYYNGEERAKGNILERFSAQQFPDLHSELNLSSLELGDSALYFCASSVGGGYTFGSGTRLTVV.

V is TRBV4-1 and J is TRBJ2-1; a possible D gene is TRBD2 (6 bases). The CDR3 contains 17 residues. Per the germline V gene, CDR1 is MGHRA and CDR2 is YSYEKL. The germline V and J ends were trimmed by 0 bases and 8 bases, with 20 bases remaining between them. The DNA of the CDR3 is TGCGCCAGCAGCCAAGAAGGGGCTCGGGCGGGAAGAGATGAGCAGTTCTTC. Translation gives CASSQEGARAGRDEQFF.

The J gene is TRBJ2-1, the V gene TRBV7-3; TRBD1 might be the D (5 bases). Germline lookup yields CDR1 SGHTA and CDR2 FQGTGA. The CDR3 is 15 residues long. V lost 5 bases and J lost 8, with 19 bases in between. The CDR3 coding sequence is TGTGCCAGCAGCCTGCTAGGGGCCCCTGGGGATGAGCAGTTCTTC. Protein: CASSLLGAPGDEQFF.

The sample holds many counts of this clone. This CDR3 is CASSLDRNTEAFF. CDR3 sequence (DNA): TGTGCCAGCAGCTTGGACAGGAACACTGAAGCTTTCTTT. The V gene is TRBV5-6, the J gene TRBJ1-1; D remains ambiguous. V was shortened by 0 bases and J by 1 base, with 4 bases between the two germline ends. CDR1 and CDR2 (germline): SGHDT, YYEEEE. The CDR3 sequence is 13 residues long.

This clone has just a few counts. The V and J genes are TRBV27 and TRBJ1-5; no reliable D call. Looked up from germline, CDR1 is MNHEY and CDR2 is SMNVEV (reference sequence). Trimming removed 11 bases at V and 4 bases at J, with 18 bases between. This CDR3 is built from 14 residues. The CDR3 coding sequence is TGTGCCTCGTCGGTACAGCCTGGTAATCAGCCCCAGCATTTT. This sequence encodes CASSVQPGNQPQHF.

The chain is built from TRBV5-1 and TRBJ2-3; D call uncertain. Germline V gene data show CDR1 as SGHRS and CDR2 as YFSETQ. Trimming cost V 1 base and J 2 bases, with 5 bases left between them. The CDR3 is made up of 13 amino acids. CDR3 bases: TGCGCCAGCAGCTTGAGCGACACAGATACGCAGTATTTT. Amino acids: CASSLSDTDTQYF. The full variable domain, completed using reference TRBV5-1 and TRBJ2-3, is KAGVTQTPRYLIKTRGQQVTLSCSPISGHRSVSWYQQTPGQGLQFLFEYFSETQRNKGNFPGRFSGRQFSNSRSEMNVSTLELGDSALYLCASSLSDTDTQYFGPGTRLTVL.

CDR3 sequence (DNA): TGCAGCGTTGAAGATAGGGGTAGGGAGACCCAGTACTTC. Protein: CSVEDRGRETQYF. The V call is TRBV29-1, the J call TRBJ2-5; a weak D match, TRBD1 (5 bases). This CDR3 comprises 13 residues. V dropped 0 bases and J dropped 5 bases, with 10 bases sitting between them. Germline V gene data show CDR1 as SQVTM and CDR2 as ANQGSEA.

The CDR3 is CASSLGQLGQPQHF. As DNA, the CDR3 is TGTGCCAGCAGCTTGGGACAGTTGGGTCAGCCCCAGCATTTT. The chain links TRBV7-2 to TRBJ1-5; 7 nucleotides align to TRBD1. Trimming at V came to 3 bases and at J to 6 bases, leaving 5 bases not matched to a gene. Germline CDR1 and CDR2: SGHTA and FQGNSA. The CDR3 consists of 14 residues.

This rearrangement joins TRBV28 to TRBJ2-7, with a tentative D call TRBD2 (6 bases). V was cut by 3 bases and J by 3 bases, with 9 bases left in between. The CDR3 is made up of 13 amino acids. Germline CDR1 reads MDHEN; CDR2 reads SYDVKM. The CDR3 region is CASSLGTGYEQYF. CDR3 sequence (DNA): TGTGCCAGCAGTTTGGGGACTGGCTACGAGCAGTACTTC.

The rearrangement links TRBV29-1 to TRBJ2-7; TRBD1 matches at 8 bases. V lost 5 bases and J lost 4; bases outside the gene matches: 13. The CDR3 totals 15 residues. CDR1 and CDR2 from the germline V gene are SQVTM and ANQGSEA. The CDR3 protein is CSVSLTDRGFYEQYF. The CDR3 DNA sequence: TGCAGCGTTTCCCTTACCGACAGGGGATTTTACGAGCAGTACTTC.

V is TRBV27 and J is TRBJ1-5; no clear D gene. Germline lookup yields CDR1 MNHEY and CDR2 SMNVEV (reference sequence). The CDR3 extends over 13 amino acids. Trimming stripped 2 bases from V and 3 bases from J, with 5 bases between. The CDR3 DNA reads as TGTGCCAGCAGTTTAGGAGACAATCAGCCCCAGCATTTT. This translates into CASSLGDNQPQHF.

The rearrangement uses TRBV28 and TRBJ1-4; tentative D call: TRBD1 (5 bases). In germline, CDR1 is MDHEN, CDR2 SYDVKM. The CDR3 loop spans 13 amino acids. Trimming cost V 8 bases and J 5 bases, with 12 bases left between them. As DNA, the CDR3 is TGTGCCAGCCGGGGGTGGTTAAATGAAAAACTGTTTTTT. It translates to CASRGWLNEKLFF.

This clone was detected only a few times. This chain joins TRBV4-3 and TRBJ1-4; 7 nucleotides line up with TRBD1. CDR3 length: 15 amino acids. Trimming at V came to 0 bases and at J to 7 bases, leaving 5 bases not matched to a gene. Germline loops: CDR1 LGHNA, CDR2 YSLEER. The CDR3: CASSQEGHRGEKLFF. CDR3 DNA: TGCGCCAGCAGCCAAGAGGGCCACAGGGGTGAAAAACTGTTTTTT.

A word on this clone: The junction does not match germline at one end; this may be a read error. The chain uses TRBV7-7 and TRBJ2-5; D call uncertain. Germline values: CDR1 SSHAT, CDR2 FNYEAQ (reference sequence). The CDR3 consists of 14 residues. CDR3 nucleotide sequence: TGTGCTAGCAGCTTACGTCCCAGTCAAGAGACCCAGTACTTC. This gives the protein CASSLRPSQETQYF.

The V gene is TRBV28, the J gene TRBJ2-4; tentatively, D is TRBD1 (5 bases). Deletions cut 6 bases from V and 8 bases from J, with 14 bases between. CDR1 and CDR2 from the germline V gene are MDHEN and SYDVKM. CDR3 length: 13 amino acids. CDR3 in DNA: TGTGCCAGCAGCCTTAGGATAGGGGACATTCAGTACTTC. This sequence encodes CASSLRIGDIQYF.

The V call is TRBV6-1, the J call TRBJ2-5; TRBD2 matches 8 bases. The CDR3 extends over 15 amino acids. The J segment lost 2 bases and the V segment lost 1 base, leaving 3 bases of the junction unmatched. Germline CDR1 is MNHNS and CDR2 is SASEGT. DNA for the CDR3: TGTGCCAGCAGTGAAGGGTCGGGAGGGCAAGAGACCCAGTACTTC. Translated: CASSEGSGGQETQYF.

This clone was seen a handful of times. The chain recombines TRBV28 with TRBJ2-1; a possible D gene is TRBD2 (6 bases). Trimming removed 6 bases from V and 3 bases from J, with 15 bases in between. The germline CDR1 and CDR2 sequences are MDHEN and SYDVKM. The CDR3 extends over 15 amino acids. CDR3 residues: CASSPSSGVYNEQFF. In DNA form, the CDR3 reads TGTGCCAGCAGCCCGAGTTCGGGGGTCTACAATGAGCAGTTCTTC. The full variable domain, rest sourced from reference TRBV28 and TRBJ2-1, is DVKVTQSSRYLVKRTGEKVFLECVQDMDHENMFWYRQDPGLGLRLIYFSYDVKMKEKGDIPEGYSVSREKKERFSLILESASTNQTSMYLCASSPSSGVYNEQFFGPGTRLTVL.

The chain combines TRBV30 with TRBJ1-1; D gene uncertain. The length of the CDR3 is 13 residues. Trimming removed 0 bases at V and 3 bases at J, with 8 bases between. CDR1 is GTSNPN, CDR2 SVGIG, per germline (reference sequence). The chain's CDR3 is CAWSVREDTEAFF. In nucleotides, the CDR3 is TGTGCCTGGAGTGTGAGGGAGGACACTGAAGCTTTCTTT.